This TCR beta chain originates from a study of patients and donors after allogeneic stem cell transplantation. This clonotype occurred a few times. This CDR3 contains 12 residues. Germline CDR1 is SEHNR and CDR2 is FQNEAQ (reference sequence). V gave up 3 bases and J gave up 6 bases, with 9 bases separating them. A single record per CDR3 protein comes from TCRdb applying MiXCR to the RT-PCR reads. The profile covers about a million distinct CDR3 sequences, with roughly 18% appearing a single time and 5% to 6.5% taken by the ten largest. The V call is TRBV7-9, the J call TRBJ2-7; D ambiguous. Sequenced sample: blood, either unsorted or a sorted T cell fraction (not recorded which). The receptor was derived from a human donor who was either an allogeneic HSCT recipient or a stem cell or donor lymphocyte infusion donor (not recorded which). It is not recorded whose cells these are; they may come from a transplant donor. CDR3 in amino acids: CASSFSNAEQYF. The DNA for the CDR3 is TGTGCCAGCAGCTTTAGTAACGCCGAGCAGTACTTC.